This section outlines one T cell receptor beta chain sequence together with its context. The antigen remains unidentified. With 6 bases clipped from V and 5 bases from J, the junction kept 5 bases outside the gene matches. Germline V gene sequence: CDR1 LNHDA, CDR2 SQIVND (reference sequence). The CDR3 has 13 amino acids. In the authors' workflow: Filtering differed, since immunoSEQ gave only junction sequences and no quality scores. TCRdb's table, derived via immunoSEQ multiplex PCR, lists solely in-frame clones and lacks some. V, J and clone size were drawn from that table, and D and trimming were deduced from the DNA. This sample carries around 2.5 million clones, 93% of them seen once, and the ten largest clones take roughly 0.39%. This entry belongs to a study of shared clonotypes between healthy human individuals. Study details: Per donor, CD8 memory used one plate, CD8 naive used two, CD4 memory used three and CD4 naive used three. The study's findings and limits: Several donors showed sharing of around 5% of naive CD4 clonotypes.

Sample: naive CD4+ T cells from PBMCs. Noted subset: CD45RA+ positively selected. The source is a man between 18 and 29 years old in good health. Some clones in this sample may be carry-over from other donors' samples. V and J are TRBV19 and TRBJ1-1; 8 bases fit TRBD1. The CDR3 DNA follows: TGTGCCAGTAGGACAGGGGTTGTGACTGAAGCTTTCTTT. Protein product: CASRTGVVTEAFF.